A selection of T cell receptor beta chains follows, all from one sample in a study of blood T cells in healthy people across ages. In TCRdb, the 5' RACE reads were re-called with MiXCR into one record per CDR3 protein. This sample has more than 650,000 distinct CDR3 sequences; around a quarter occur once, and the top ten carry over 2.5%. In addition, the sample was reused for a study of T cells of mothers and their children.

Input material: blood. These receptors all come from a boy younger than 18 in good health. CDR3s include the opening cysteine and the closing phenylalanine or tryptophan. Size is stated for part of the rows, as once, few or many counts, or as a class when the clone is expanded.

CDR3 length | J gene | clone size | V gene | CDR3 protein
11 | TRBJ1-1 | few | TRBV29-1 | CSVGGGGEAFF
12 | TRBJ1-2 | - | TRBV28 | CASRTSYDGYTF
16 | TRBJ1-3 | - | TRBV7-2 | CASSLGGISSPNTIYF
19 | TRBJ2-3 | - | TRBV7-8 | CASSWGGLAGGPRQDTQYF
12 | TRBJ1-4 | - | TRBV12-3/TRBV12-4 | CASSYHREKLFF
16 | TRBJ1-4 | many | TRBV9 | CASSNRGGGRFEKLFF
13 | - | few | TRBV6-5 | CASRSTGTYEQYF
17 | TRBJ2-5 | few | TRBV6-5 | CASSYGRTLNPGKTQYF
15 | TRBJ1-5 | - | TRBV6-6 | CASSYSQDVVQPQHF
13 | TRBJ2-5 | few | TRBV7-3 | CASSTGFGETQYF
15 | TRBJ1-1 | - | TRBV6-5 | CASSNQGPMNTEAFF
15 | TRBJ2-2 | - | TRBV27 | CASGLWGGLTGELFF
14 | TRBJ1-1 | - | TRBV5-1 | CASSTLGGGAEAFF
14 | - | few | TRBV5-1 | CASSLGELLDEQFF
17 | TRBJ1-2 | few | TRBV6-5 | CASSYGGTGSPLGGYTF
13 | TRBJ1-1 | - | TRBV29-1 | CSVEVWANTEAFF
14 | TRBJ1-1 | - | TRBV5-1 | CASSFQDVGTEAFF
13 | TRBJ2-3 | many | TRBV12-3/TRBV12-4 | CASTPDREGTQYF
11 | TRBJ2-1 | few | TRBV20-1 | CSARGVNEQFF
16 | TRBJ2-5 | - | TRBV29-1 | CSVEGLAGATGETQYF
15 | - | few | TRBV28 | CTSSPLQGRILEQYF
15 | TRBJ2-1 | once | TRBV27 | CASSSGTDLWNEQFF
14 | TRBJ1-1 | - | TRBV2 | CASTEDSLNTEAFF
16 | TRBJ2-1 | - | TRBV9 | CASSPEWPSSYNEQFF
17 | TRBJ2-5 | - | TRBV6-1 | CASSLPGGGGLQETQYF
18 | TRBJ2-2 | - | TRBV7-6 | CASSPWLRQGGNAGELFF
16 | TRBJ1-2 | few | TRBV4-1 | CASSRLAQGESYGYTF
12 | TRBJ2-7 | few | TRBV25-1 | CASSDGPYEQYF
16 | TRBJ1-4 | few | TRBV11-2 | CASSFRTGGAYEKLFF
14 | TRBJ2-2 | few | TRBV6-5 | CASWRGPNTGELFF
15 | TRBJ1-3 | - | TRBV12-3/TRBV12-4 | CASSTDGSSGNTIYF
15 | TRBJ2-2 | - | TRBV7-6 | CASSYEILVAGELFF
14 | TRBJ1-5 | - | TRBV10-3 | CAISERQGGQPQHF
15 | TRBJ2-6 | few | TRBV5-1 | CASSGGGGGANVLTF
15 | - | once | TRBV12-3/TRBV12-4 | CASSSGLKREETQYF
16 | TRBJ2-1 | few | TRBV6-5 | CASSSQGRGGYNEQFF
11 | TRBJ2-4 | few | TRBV25-1 | CASRQGAIQYF
11 | TRBJ2-4 | many | TRBV28 | CASSDRGTQYF
15 | TRBJ2-1 | few | TRBV5-1 | CASSLASGGMNEQFF
15 | TRBJ1-1 | - | TRBV3-1 | CASSQTLWGYTEAFF
12 | TRBJ2-7 | - | TRBV7-9 | CASSLGFWEQYF
17 | TRBJ2-5 | few | TRBV13 | CASRHSAGTSIGETQYF
17 | TRBJ1-2 | few | TRBV6-5 | CASSYSKEAWTGRGYTF
14 | TRBJ1-6 | once | TRBV10-3 | CAIRPGSGDSPLHF
13 | TRBJ1-2 | few | TRBV18 | CASSLGAGDGYTF
13 | TRBJ2-2 | once | TRBV20-1 | CSARYPNTGELFF
13 | TRBJ2-5 | few | TRBV2 | CASGRGSQETQYF
16 | TRBJ1-1 | few | TRBV6-5 | CASSYSIQGGDTEAFF